This record concerns one TCR beta chain sequence. The antigen remains undetermined. Amplification used 60 Vbeta primers and 13 Jbeta primers. Clones were sequenced by immunoSEQ multiplex PCR, and TCRdb holds only the in-frame ones, with some missing. Here the sample spans some 150,000 clones, about 73% being singletons. This sample stems from a study of cytomegalovirus exposure and HLA in healthy donors. General study findings and limits: A later analysis found most CMV-associated TCR beta chains apparently HLA-restricted. Later analysis identified a missense DCLRE1C variant that was linked to TCR beta V- and J-gene trimming. Across HLA loci, a later analysis found differing TCR association rates, with DRB1 most and HLA-C fewest. With high specificity and sensitivity, the classifier reportedly diagnosed cytomegalovirus status.

The specimen was PBMCs. The sequence was collected from a man aged 40-49 years in good health and CMV-seropositive.

CDR3 protein: CASSLEGLAGSDSYEQYF. The CDR3 bases are TGCGCCAGCAGCTTGGAGGGACTAGCGGGCTCAGACTCCTACGAGCAGTACTTC. The rearrangement links TRBV5-1 to TRBJ2-7, with 12 bases fitting TRBD2. After removal of 0 bases from V and 0 bases from J, the junction contained 7 bases not matched to a gene. The CDR3 is 18 amino acids. Germline CDR1 is SGHRS and CDR2 is YFSETQ.